Listed below are T cell receptor beta chains from one sample, sequenced in a study of T cell responses to AZD1222 COVID-19 vaccine. Sequenced by immunoSEQ multiplex PCR; TCRdb stores in-frame clones only, minus some. The sample contains 120,000 or so clones, 70% to 90% of which appear only once. Sequenced material: peripheral blood, taken 28 days after the second AZD1222 dose. The receptors here all came from an adult who received the AZD1222 COVID-19 vaccine. CDR3s include the opening cysteine and the closing phenylalanine or tryptophan. A D gene is named only where the DNA matches it firmly. Rows may omit the clone size; those that give it use once, few, many or a size class.

19	TRBV6-4	TRBD2	.	TRBJ2-1	CASSKLSGLAGRGDNEQFF	TGTGCCAGCAGTAAGCTCAGCGGACTAGCGGGAAGGGGGGACAATGAGCAGTTCTTC
14	TRBV9	TRBD1	.	TRBJ2-7	CASRGTADSYEQYF	TGTGCCAGCAGAGGGACAGCTGACTCCTACGAGCAGTACTTC
14	TRBV18	.	.	TRBJ1-2	CASSPRGNDYGYTF	TGTGCCAGCTCCCCGAGGGGAAACGACTATGGCTACACCTTC
14	TRBV19	.	.	TRBJ2-7	CASSISRGGYEQYF	TGTGCCAGTAGTATATCCAGGGGGGGCTACGAGCAGTACTTC
16	TRBV24-1	TRBD1	.	TRBJ1-5	CATSDPGTGGFQPQHF	TGTGCCACCAGTGACCCCGGGACAGGGGGCTTTCAGCCCCAGCATTTT
15	TRBV15	.	.	TRBJ2-5	CATSRDPMSQETQYF	TGTGCCACCAGCAGAGATCCGATGTCACAAGAGACCCAGTACTTC
16	TRBV19	.	.	TRBJ1-3	CATAVSGVHSGNTIYF	TGTGCCACCGCCGTCTCTGGGGTCCACTCTGGAAACACCATATATTTT
15	TRBV7-2	.	once	TRBJ1-5	CASSLGGVFNQPQHF	TGTGCCAGCAGCTTAGGCGGTGTTTTCAATCAGCCCCAGCATTTT
15	TRBV4-3	.	.	TRBJ2-7	CASSQVGGLAYEQYF	TGCGCCAGCAGCCAAGTAGGCGGGTTAGCCTACGAGCAGTACTTC
19	TRBV2	.	.	TRBJ1-4	CASNEKNLNPRATNEKLFF	TGTGCCAGCAATGAAAAGAACCTTAACCCCCGCGCAACTAATGAAAAACTGTTTTTT
15	TRBV7-2	.	.	TRBJ1-1	CASSLGVSGDTEAFF	TGTGCCAGCAGCTTAGGTGTCTCGGGGGACACTGAAGCTTTCTTT